The rows below give T cell receptor beta chains drawn from one sample of a study of blood T cells in healthy people across ages. MiXCR was run by TCRdb on the 5' RACE reads, yielding one entry per CDR3 protein. The sample has a few hundred thousand distinct CDR3 sequences, 27% seen once. The source material was blood. The origin of the receptors is an older woman in good health. The CDR3 runs from the conserved cysteine through the conserved F or W. The D gene is left open where the match is weak. Part of the rows lack a size; the others show once, few, many or a class for expanded clones.

j_gene | v_gene | abundance | d_gene | CDR3nt | CDR3aa
TRBJ2-5 | TRBV5-1 | few | TRBD2 | TGCGCCAGCAGCTTAACTAGCGGGGGCCCAGGAGAGACCCAGTACTTC | CASSLTSGGPGETQYF
TRBJ1-4 | TRBV29-1 | . | . | TGCAGCGTAACGAAACAGGGAACTAATGAAAAACTGTTTTTT | CSVTKQGTNEKLFF
TRBJ2-7 | TRBV20-1 | few | TRBD1 | TGCAGTGCTCCGGGACAGGGCGACTACGAGCAGTACTTC | CSAPGQGDYEQYF
TRBJ2-4 | TRBV5-6 | . | TRBD1 | TGTGCCAGCAGCTTTTGGGACAGGGACAACATTCAGTACTTC | CASSFWDRDNIQYF
TRBJ1-2 | TRBV28 | . | TRBD1 | TGTGCCAGCAGTCCTAACCGGGACAGGGGCTATGGCTACACCTTC | CASSPNRDRGYGYTF
TRBJ1-1 | TRBV20-1 | . | TRBD1 | TGCAGTGCGTTACAGGGGGCACTGACTGAAGCTTTCTTT | CSALQGALTEAFF
TRBJ1-2 | TRBV5-1 | few | TRBD1 | TGCGCCAGCAGCTTGGAGCCATCTTCGTGGACAGGGGACTCTAACTATGGCTACACCTTC | CASSLEPSSWTGDSNYGYTF
TRBJ2-5 | TRBV7-2 | . | TRBD2 | TGTGCCAGCAGCTTCGACACTAGCGGGCAAGAGACCCAGTACTTC | CASSFDTSGQETQYF
TRBJ1-2 | TRBV12-3/TRBV12-4 | few | TRBD1 | TGTGCCAGCAGTATCGACAGGGGTGGCTATGGCTACACCTTC | CASSIDRGGYGYTF
TRBJ1-4 | TRBV10-3 | few | . | TGTGCCATCAGTGATGCGGACAGCGCTAATGAAAAACTGTTTTTT | CAISDADSANEKLFF
TRBJ2-4 | TRBV5-1 | . | TRBD1 | TGCGCCAGCAGCCCAGGGGGAATCCTAGCCAAAAACATTCAGTACTTC | CASSPGGILAKNIQYF
TRBJ2-2 | TRBV2 | . | . | TGTGCCAGCTCGGGACTCCCCGGGGAGCTGTTTTTT | CASSGLPGELFF
TRBJ2-2 | TRBV4-2 | . | . | TGTGCCAGCAGCCAAGAGAGAGGTCTCGGGGAGCTGTTTTTT | CASSQERGLGELFF
TRBJ2-3 | TRBV5-1 | few | . | TGCGCCAGCAGCTTGGCTAGCCCCGCAGATACGCAGTATTTT | CASSLASPADTQYF
TRBJ2-5 | TRBV12-5 | . | . | TGTGCTAGTGGTTTGCTGTTGGGGGGGCCCCAAGAGACCCAGTACTTC | CASGLLLGGPQETQYF
TRBJ2-7 | TRBV5-4 | . | . | TGTGCCAGCAGCCCTTCGGCCGGGCGCTCCTACGAGCAGTACTTC | CASSPSAGRSYEQYF
TRBJ2-3 | TRBV10-3 | few | TRBD2 | TGTGCCATCAGTATTGACCGGGCTAGCGGGGGGTCTACAGATGCGCAGTATTTT | CAISIDRASGGSTDAQYF
TRBJ2-5 | TRBV27 | . | . | TGTGCCAGCTACGGGTCGGGGCGAAAGACCCAGTACTTC | CASYGSGRKTQYF
TRBJ2-1 | TRBV20-1 | . | . | TGCAGTGCTAGATCAGGGAGGAATGAGCAGTTCTTC | CSARSGRNEQFF
TRBJ2-7 | TRBV24-1 | . | TRBD1 | TGTGCCACCAGTGATGGGACAGGGGTAAAGCAGTACTTC | CATSDGTGVKQYF
TRBJ2-5 | TRBV7-2 | few | . | TGTGCCAGCAGCTTCGAGTCCAGGGGGGCCGGGGAGACCCAGTACTTC | CASSFESRGAGETQYF
TRBJ1-1 | TRBV5-1 | few | . | TGTGCCAGCAGCTTATTGGGGGGGCTGAACACTGAAGCTTTCTTT | CASSLLGGLNTEAFF
TRBJ1-5 | TRBV6-1 | . | . | TGTGCCAGCACTAATAGCAATCAGCCCCAGCATTTT | CASTNSNQPQHF
TRBJ2-1 | TRBV7-8 | . | TRBD1 | TGTGCCAGCAGCCTACGGACAGGGCCCTACAATGAGCAGTTCTTC | CASSLRTGPYNEQFF
TRBJ2-3 | TRBV7-2 | few | . | TGTGCCAGCAGCTTAGCTTCCGCAGATACGCAGTATTTT | CASSLASADTQYF
TRBJ1-1 | TRBV6-2/TRBV6-3 | . | . | TGTGCCAGCAGTTACTATAGGGCGGGGGACACTGAAGCTTTCTTT | CASSYYRAGDTEAFF
TRBJ2-7 | TRBV5-4 | . | . | TGTGCCAGCAGCTCTGCGAGGGGGTCGGACGAGCAGTACTTC | CASSSARGSDEQYF
TRBJ1-1 | TRBV14 | few | . | TGTGCCAGCAGCCAAGGTTGGGGGGGCATAGGATTTCGAACTGAAGCTTTCTTT | CASSQGWGGIGFRTEAFF
TRBJ1-1 | TRBV30 | few | . | TGTGCCTGGAGGAGCCCCCAGGGATCCACTGAAGCTTTCTTT | CAWRSPQGSTEAFF
TRBJ2-1 | TRBV9 | . | TRBD2 | TGTGCCAGTGCAGTAGCGGGGGGGCTCCAAGAGACCCGGTACTTC | CASAVAGGLQETRYF
TRBJ2-7 | TRBV9 | . | . | TGTGCCAGCAGCGTCGCAGGGGGAGGCGAGCAGTACTTC | CASSVAGGGEQYF
TRBJ1-1 | TRBV2 | . | . | TGTGCCAGCAGTGAAAGGGCGCGAGGAGCTTTCTTT | CASSERARGAFF
TRBJ2-5 | TRBV2 | . | . | TGTGCCACCAGCCCCATTACGGAGACCCAGTACTTC | CATSPITETQYF
TRBJ2-5 | TRBV5-1 | many | TRBD1 | TGCGCCAGTAGCTGGCGCGAGGGGGCCCAAGAGACCCAGTACTTC | CASSWREGAQETQYF
TRBJ1-3 | TRBV5-1 | . | . | TGCGCCAGCAGCTTGGCCCGGAGCTCTGGAAACACCATATATTTT | CASSLARSSGNTIYF
TRBJ2-1 | TRBV7-3 | . | . | TGTGCCAGCAGCCCCGTCTCGAACAATGAGCAGTTCTTC | CASSPVSNNEQFF